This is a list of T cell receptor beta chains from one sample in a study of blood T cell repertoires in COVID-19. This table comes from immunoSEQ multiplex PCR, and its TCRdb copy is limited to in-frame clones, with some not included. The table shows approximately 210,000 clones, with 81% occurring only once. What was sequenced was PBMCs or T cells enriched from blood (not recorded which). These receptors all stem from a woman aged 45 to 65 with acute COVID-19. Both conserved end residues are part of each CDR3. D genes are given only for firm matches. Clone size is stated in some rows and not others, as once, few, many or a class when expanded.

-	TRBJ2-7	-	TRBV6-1	TGTGCCAGCAGTGAATCCACAGGGTCCCTCTACGAGCAGTACTTC	CASSESTGSLYEQYF
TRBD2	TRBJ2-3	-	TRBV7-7	TGTGCTAGCAGTCGTTGGACTAGCGGGGACAACACAGATACGCAGTATTTT	CASSRWTSGDNTDTQYF
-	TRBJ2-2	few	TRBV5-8	TGTGCCAGCAGGGGGGGGACATTTTTCACCGGGGAGCTGTTTTTT	CASRGGTFFTGELFF
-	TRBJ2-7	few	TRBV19	TGTGCCAGTTCAATCTCCACAGGAAACTACGAGCAGTACTTC	CASSISTGNYEQYF
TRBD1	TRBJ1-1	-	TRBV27	TGTGCCAGTCACGGGAGGGGGCATACTGAAGCTTTCTTT	CASHGRGHTEAFF
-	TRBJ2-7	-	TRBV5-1	TGCGCCAGCAGCTACCTACTAGGGCCCTCCTACGAGCAGTACTTC	CASSYLLGPSYEQYF
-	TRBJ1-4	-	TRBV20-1	TGCAGTGCTAGTAGCTCGGGACTGCATGAAAAACTGTTTTTT	CSASSSGLHEKLFF
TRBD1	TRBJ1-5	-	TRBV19	TGTGCCAGTAGTATAGATCAAGGACAGGTAGGTCAGCCCCAGCATTTT	CASSIDQGQVGQPQHF
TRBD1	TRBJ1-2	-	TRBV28	TGTGCCAGCAGGCCTAGACAGGGGGCGGGCTATGGCTACACCTTC	CASRPRQGAGYGYTF
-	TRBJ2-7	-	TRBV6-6	TGTGCCAGCAGTTACTCGGGGGGGCGGCCCAACTACGAGCAGTACTTC	CASSYSGGRPNYEQYF
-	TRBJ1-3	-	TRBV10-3	TGTGCCAACAGAGACAGCTCTGGAAACACCATATATTTT	CANRDSSGNTIYF
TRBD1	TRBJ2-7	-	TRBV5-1	TGCGCCAGCAGCTTGGCACCAGGGGGCGCGGGCTCCTACGAGCAGTACTTC	CASSLAPGGAGSYEQYF
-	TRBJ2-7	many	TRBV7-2	TGTGCCAGCAGTCCCACCGAAGGGAGCCCCTACGAGCAGTACTTC	CASSPTEGSPYEQYF
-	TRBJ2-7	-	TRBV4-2	TGTGCCAGCAGCCTCCCTAATGCCTACGAGCAGTACTTC	CASSLPNAYEQYF
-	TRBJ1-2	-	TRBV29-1	TGCAGCGTTGGAGGCAAAGGGGGGGTCTATGGCTACACCTTC	CSVGGKGGVYGYTF
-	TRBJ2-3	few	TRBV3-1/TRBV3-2	TGTGCCAGCAGCCAAGACCGTCGACTGGATACGCAGTATTTT	CASSQDRRLDTQYF
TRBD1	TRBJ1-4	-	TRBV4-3	TGCGCCAGCAGCCAAGTAGGGACAGGGAATGAAAAACTGTTTTTT	CASSQVGTGNEKLFF
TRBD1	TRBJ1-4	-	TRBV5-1	TGCGCCAGCAGGGTGGACAGGGGGCGGAAGGATGAAAAACTGTTTTTT	CASRVDRGRKDEKLFF
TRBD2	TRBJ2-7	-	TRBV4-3	TGCGCCAGCAGCCAAGATCCTACGGGACTAGGGGGCGAGCAGTACTTC	CASSQDPTGLGGEQYF
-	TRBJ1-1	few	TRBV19	TGTGCCAGTAGTATTGTCCAGAACACTGAAGCTTTCTTT	CASSIVQNTEAFF
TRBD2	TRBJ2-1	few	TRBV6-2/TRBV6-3	TGTGCCAGCAGTTACTGGGCTAGCGGGGGAGCAATGAGCTCCTACAATGAGCAGTTCTTC	CASSYWASGGAMSSYNEQFF
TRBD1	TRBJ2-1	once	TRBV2	TGTGCCAGCAGTGAGGGGACAGGGTGGGTCAATGAGCAGTTCTTC	CASSEGTGWVNEQFF
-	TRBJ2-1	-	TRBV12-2	TGTGCAAGTCGTCTTAGGTCCGCGGGAGGTAAATACAATGAGCAGTTCTTC	CASRLRSAGGKYNEQFF
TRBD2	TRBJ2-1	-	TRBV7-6	TGTGCCAGCAGCTTAGGTAGCGGGGGGGCCGGTGAGCAGTTCTTC	CASSLGSGGAGEQFF
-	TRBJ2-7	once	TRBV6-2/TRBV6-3	TGTGCCAGCAGTTACTTTAGTCCTTTGGGCGGGATACTCTACGAGCAGTACTTC	CASSYFSPLGGILYEQYF
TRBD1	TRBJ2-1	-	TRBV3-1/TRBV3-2	TGTGCCAGCAGGGAGGACAGGGGGTTGAATGAGCAGTTCTTC	CASREDRGLNEQFF
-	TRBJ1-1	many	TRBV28	TGTGCCAGCAGTTTACTCGGGAACACTGAAGCTTTCTTT	CASSLLGNTEAFF
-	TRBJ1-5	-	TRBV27	TGTGCCAGCAGACGGACCGACTATAGCAATCAGCCCCAGCATTTT	CASRRTDYSNQPQHF
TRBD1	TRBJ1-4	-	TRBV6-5	TGTGCCAGCCGATCGACAGGGGGCCCTAATGAAAAACTGTTTTTT	CASRSTGGPNEKLFF
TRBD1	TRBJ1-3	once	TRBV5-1	TGCGCCAGCAGCAGGGACAGCTCCTCTGGAAACACCATATATTTT	CASSRDSSSGNTIYF
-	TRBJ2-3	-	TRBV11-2	TGTGCCAGCAGCTTATGGAAGCGTTCTGGCACAGATACGCAGTATTTT	CASSLWKRSGTDTQYF
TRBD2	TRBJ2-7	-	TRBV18	TGTGCCAGCTCACCGGGGCTAGCGGACACCTACGAGCAGTACTTC	CASSPGLADTYEQYF
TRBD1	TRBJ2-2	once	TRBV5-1	TGCGCCAGCAGCCCGGGACAGGGGATGCCCGGGGAGCTGTTTTTT	CASSPGQGMPGELFF
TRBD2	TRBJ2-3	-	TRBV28	TGTGCCAGCAGTTTACCCTATGGGGGGGAGACAGATACGCAGTATTTT	CASSLPYGGETDTQYF
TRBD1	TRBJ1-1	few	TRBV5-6	TGTGCCAGCAGCTTGGGTGACAGGGGGATCGGAGCTTTCTTT	CASSLGDRGIGAFF
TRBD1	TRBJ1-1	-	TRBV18	TGTGCCAGCTCACCAGACGGACAGGGTGAAGCTTTCTTT	CASSPDGQGEAFF
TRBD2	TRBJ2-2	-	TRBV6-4	TGTGCCAGCAGTGCGAGCGGGACCCCCGGGGAGCTGTTTTTT	CASSASGTPGELFF
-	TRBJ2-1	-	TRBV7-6	TGTGCCAGCAGCCCCATACTAGAGAAAGGTGAGCAGTTCTTC	CASSPILEKGEQFF
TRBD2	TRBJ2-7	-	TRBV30	TGTGCCTGGAGTACAGGACTAGCGGGGCCCTACGAGCAGTACTTC	CAWSTGLAGPYEQYF
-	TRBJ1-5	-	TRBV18	TGTGCCAGCTCACCTGGCCTCAATCAGCCCCAGCATTTT	CASSPGLNQPQHF
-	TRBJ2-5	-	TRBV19	TGTGCCAGTAGACCAGGACAGAACCAAGAGACCCAGTACTTC	CASRPGQNQETQYF
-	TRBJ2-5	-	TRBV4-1	TGCGCCAGCAGCCAAGCCCAGGGGGGACAAGAGACCCAGTACTTC	CASSQAQGGQETQYF
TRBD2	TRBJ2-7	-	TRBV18	TGTGCCAGCTCACCATTAAGCAGATGGACTAGCGGGGGGGCCCCCTACGAGCAGTACTTC	CASSPLSRWTSGGAPYEQYF
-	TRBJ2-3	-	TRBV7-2	TGTGCCAGCAGCGGGCAAAGGTTGGATACGCAGTATTTT	CASSGQRLDTQYF
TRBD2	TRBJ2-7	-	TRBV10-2	TGCGCCAGCAGCGTCCTAGCGGGAAACGAGCAGTACTTC	CASSVLAGNEQYF
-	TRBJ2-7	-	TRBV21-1	TGTGCCAGCAGCCAGAAGATCAACTACGAGCAGTACTTC	CASSQKINYEQYF
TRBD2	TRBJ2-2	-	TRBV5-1	TGCGCCAGCAGCTTAGTTGCGGGAGTTACCGGGGAGCTGTTTTTT	CASSLVAGVTGELFF
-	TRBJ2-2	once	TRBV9	TGTGCCAGCAGCGTAGGTGGAGGACCGAACACCGGGGAGCTGTTTTTT	CASSVGGGPNTGELFF
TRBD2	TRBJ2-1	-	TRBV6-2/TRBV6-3	TGTGCCAGCAGTTACTGGACTAGCGATAGGCGCGATGAGCAGTTCTTC	CASSYWTSDRRDEQFF
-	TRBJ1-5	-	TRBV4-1	TGCGCCAGCAGTCGGGAACGAACGCAGGGCAATCAGCCCCAGCATTTT	CASSRERTQGNQPQHF
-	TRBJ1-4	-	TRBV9	TGTGCCAGCAGCCCGCCGGGAAATAATGAAAAACTGTTTTTT	CASSPPGNNEKLFF
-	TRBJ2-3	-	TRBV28	TGTGCCAGCAGTCTCCCGGGAGTTGATACGCAGTATTTT	CASSLPGVDTQYF
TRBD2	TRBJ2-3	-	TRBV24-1	TGTGCCACCACCGGGGGGAACACAGATACGCAGTATTTT	CATTGGNTDTQYF
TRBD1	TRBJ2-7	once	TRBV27	TGTGCCAGCAGTACAACACAGGGGATCGGCGAGCAGTACTTC	CASSTTQGIGEQYF
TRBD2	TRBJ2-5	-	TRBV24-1	TGTGCCACCAGTGATCCGCGGGGGCAAGAGACCCAGTACTTC	CATSDPRGQETQYF